Each of the 20 T cell receptor beta chains below was sequenced from the same sample in a study of preoperative IRX-2 immunotherapy in early breast cancer. The treatment is: preoperative locoregional IRX-2 cytokine immunotherapy. Method: immunoSEQ multiplex PCR; TCRdb's copy keeps in-frame clones and lacks some. The sample yields 25,000 to 30,000 clones, about 90% seen once. The specimen was collected from a patient treated with IRX-2 immunotherapy. The receptors originated from a human donor with breast cancer.

The V and J genes are TRBV15 and TRBJ2-7; TRBD1 or TRBD2 may be the D gene (5 bases each). The ends were cut back, 4 bases at V and 3 bases at J, with 10 bases in the middle. Per the germline V gene, CDR1 is LNHNV and CDR2 is YYDKDF (reference sequence). The CDR3 sequence is 13 residues long. CDR3 sequence: CATSTGTGYEQYF. In DNA, the CDR3 is TGTGCCACCAGCACGGGGACGGGCTACGAGCAGTACTTC.

The rearrangement joins TRBV7-2 to TRBJ2-7; 10 bases map to TRBD2. The CDR3 consists of 14 residues. Trimming removed 5 bases from V and 6 bases from J; junction bases left unmatched: 7. Germline CDR1 is SGHTA and CDR2 is FQGNSA. CDR3 protein: CASSPVAGGREQYF. The CDR3 DNA reads TGTGCCAGCAGCCCGGTAGCGGGGGGACGCGAGCAGTACTTC. Full variable domain (rest looked up from reference TRBV7-2 and TRBJ2-7): GAGVSQSPSNKVTEKGKDVELRCDPISGHTALYWYRQSLGQGLEFLIYFQGNSAPDKSGLPSDRFSAERTGGSVSTLTIQRTQQEDSAVYLCASSPVAGGREQYFGPGTRLTVT.

The gene calls are TRBV12-5 and TRBJ2-7; 10 nucleotides match TRBD1. Trimming took 6 bases from V and 6 from J; bases not matched to a gene: 8. The CDR3 length is 14 residues. CDR1 is LGHNT and CDR2 is FRNRAP in the germline V gene. CDR3 protein: CASGDRQGASEQYF. CDR3 nucleotides: TGTGCTAGTGGGGACCGACAGGGGGCCAGCGAGCAGTACTTC.

This clone was observed once. The chain joins TRBV5-1 to TRBJ2-3; the D gene is possibly TRBD1 (6 bases). With 2 bases removed from V and 0 bases from J, the gap between germline ends came to 13 bases. The V gene's germline CDR1 is SGHRS and CDR2 YFSETQ. The CDR3 runs to 16 residues. The CDR3 protein is CASSLEQGSSTDTQYF. The DNA for the CDR3 is TGCGCCAGCAGCTTAGAACAGGGTTCAAGCACAGATACGCAGTATTTT.

The gene calls are TRBV5-1 and TRBJ1-5, with D unresolved. The CDR3 runs 14 residues. V was shortened by 4 bases and J by 3 bases, with 11 bases between the two germline ends. The V gene's germline CDR1 is SGHRS and CDR2 YFSETQ. Here the CDR3 reads CASSMGMDNQPQHF. CDR3 bases: TGCGCCAGCAGCATGGGGATGGACAATCAGCCCCAGCATTTT.

This clone was found once. The chain couples TRBV18 to TRBJ2-7, with D perhaps given as TRBD1 or TRBD2 (5 bases each). Germline lookup yields CDR1 KGHSH and CDR2 LQKENI. The CDR3 loop spans 14 amino acids. Trimming pared 0 bases from V and 4 bases from J, leaving 10 bases between. In nucleotides, the CDR3 is TGTGCCAGCTCACCACCGGGGGTTACGTACGAGCAGTACTTC. Protein: CASSPPGVTYEQYF.

V usage is TRBV2 and J usage is TRBJ2-7; D unresolved. Germline CDR1 SNHLY, CDR2 FYNNEI. CDR3 length equals 14 residues. With 4 bases removed from V and 0 bases from J, the gap between germline ends came to 10 bases. This CDR3 reads CASSVRLSSYEQYF. The CDR3 DNA reads TGTGCCAGCAGTGTCAGACTCAGCTCCTACGAGCAGTACTTC.

V gene TRBV5-1 combines with J gene TRBJ2-7; TRBD1 aligns across 10 bases. J was trimmed by 6 bases and V by 3 bases; bases with no gene match: 3. The CDR3 spans 13 residues. The germline V gene has CDR1 SGHRS and CDR2 YFSETQ. CDR3 residues: CASSSGTGAEQYF. The CDR3 DNA sequence: TGCGCCAGCAGCTCCGGGACAGGGGCCGAGCAGTACTTC.

This clone appeared once. The gene calls are TRBV11-2 and TRBJ1-4, with TRBD1 matching 10 bases. This CDR3 is 18 amino acids long. Per germline, CDR1 SGHAT and CDR2 FQNNGV. The J segment lost 8 bases and the V segment lost 5 bases, leaving 17 bases of the junction unmatched. DNA for the CDR3: TGTGCCAGCAGCCAGCGTGCGCTGGAGGGGACAGGGGCCGAAAAACTGTTTTTT. It codes for CASSQRALEGTGAEKLFF.

CDR3 protein: CASSQSYEQYF. As DNA, the CDR3 is TGCGCCAGCAGCCAATCCTACGAGCAGTACTTC. J is TRBJ2-7 and V is TRBV4-1, with no clear D. In germline, CDR1 is MGHRA, CDR2 YSYEKL. Trimming took 2 bases from V and 1 from J, leaving 0 bases between them. The CDR3 is made up of 11 amino acids.

The chain joins TRBV7-9 to TRBJ2-1; 10 nucleotides agree with TRBD2. V trimming: 0 bases; J trimming: 2 bases; junction bases outside the gene matches: 7. Germline CDR1 SEHNR, CDR2 FQNEAQ (reference sequence). This CDR3 region has 18 residues. This CDR3 is CASSLAPSTSGAYNEQFF. CDR3 DNA: TGTGCCAGCAGCTTAGCCCCTAGCACTAGCGGGGCCTACAATGAGCAGTTCTTC.

The chain is built from TRBV28 and TRBJ2-1, with a weak D call TRBD2 (6 bases). Germline loops: CDR1 MDHEN, CDR2 SYDVKM. The length of the CDR3 is 15 residues. Trimming shortened V by 3 bases and J by 4 bases, and 13 bases separated the two germline ends. The CDR3 loop is CASSFGGALYNEQFF. The CDR3 DNA reads as TGTGCCAGCAGTTTCGGGGGAGCCTTGTACAATGAGCAGTTCTTC. Combining the CDR3 with reference TRBV28 and TRBJ2-1 gives the whole variable domain DVKVTQSSRYLVKRTGEKVFLECVQDMDHENMFWYRQDPGLGLRLIYFSYDVKMKEKGDIPEGYSVSREKKERFSLILESASTNQTSMYLCASSFGGALYNEQFFGPGTRLTVL.

The rearrangement joins TRBV30 to TRBJ1-1; no firm D call. CDR3 length equals 12 residues. V shed 5 bases and J shed 2 bases, with 9 bases lying between them. The germline V gene has CDR1 GTSNPN and CDR2 SVGIG (reference sequence). The CDR3 DNA reads as TGTGCCTGGGCCCCCGATAACACTGAAGCTTTCTTT. Its translation is CAWAPDNTEAFF.

The V and J genes are TRBV11-3 and TRBJ2-5; TRBD2 matches 8 bases. The germline V gene has CDR1 SGHNT and CDR2 YENEEA. V shed 1 base, J shed 4 bases, and the junction held 20 bases outside the gene matches. The CDR3 extends over 20 amino acids. CDR3 loop: CASSLVSGAFPGRAGETQYF. CDR3 coding DNA: TGTGCCAGCAGCTTAGTGTCAGGGGCCTTTCCCGGGAGGGCCGGAGAGACCCAGTACTTC. The full variable domain, with the rest looked up from reference TRBV11-3 and TRBJ2-5, is EAGVVQSPRYKIIEKKQPVAFWCNPISGHNTLYWYLQNLGQGPELLIRYENEEAVDDSQLPKDRFSAERLKGVDSTLKIQPAELGDSAVYLCASSLVSGAFPGRAGETQYFGPGTRLLVL.

This clone was recorded only once. This sequence joins TRBV4-1 and TRBJ2-1, with D tentatively TRBD2 (6 bases). The germline V gene has CDR1 MGHRA and CDR2 YSYEKL. The CDR3 runs to 14 residues. V was clipped by 3 bases and J by 6 bases, with 12 bases between them. The CDR3 reads CASSHLDYVNEQFF. Written as DNA, the CDR3 is TGCGCCAGCAGCCATTTGGACTACGTCAATGAGCAGTTCTTC.

V usage is TRBV6-6 and J usage is TRBJ1-2; D gene unclear. V shed 5 bases and J shed 6 bases, with 13 bases lying between them. The CDR3 runs to 13 residues. The germline gives CDR1 MNHNY, CDR2 SVGAGI (reference sequence). The DNA of the CDR3 is TGTGCCAGCAGTCCCGCTGGAGTTGATGGCTACACCTTC. Translating it yields CASSPAGVDGYTF.

The chain employs TRBV28 and TRBJ2-7; D is undetermined. The germline V gene encodes CDR1 MDHEN and CDR2 SYDVKM. CDR3 size: 12 residues. V lost 3 bases to trimming and J lost 3 bases, with 6 bases between them. The CDR3 region is CASSFLNYEQYF. CDR3 sequence (DNA): TGTGCCAGCAGTTTCCTAAACTACGAGCAGTACTTC.

V is TRBV5-8 and J is TRBJ2-7; D uncertain. Deletions cut 2 bases from V and 0 bases from J, with 6 bases between. CDR1 and CDR2 from the germline V gene are SGHTS and YDEGEE. This CDR3 has 13 residues. CDR3 sequence reads: CASSFGYSYEQYF. In DNA, the CDR3 is TGTGCCAGCAGCTTCGGATACTCCTACGAGCAGTACTTC.

This chain uses TRBV5-6 with TRBJ2-7; D possibly matches TRBD1 or TRBD2 (6 bases each). CDR3 length: 12 residues. With 6 bases removed from V and 4 bases from J, the gap between germline ends came to 11 bases. In germline, CDR1 is SGHDT, CDR2 YYEEEE. This CDR3 reads CASKEGDYEQYF. The CDR3 bases are TGTGCCAGCAAGGAGGGGGATTACGAGCAGTACTTC. The full variable domain, rest sourced from reference TRBV5-6 and TRBJ2-7, is DAGVTQSPTHLIKTRGQQVTLRCSPKSGHDTVSWYQQALGQGPQFIFQYYEEEERQRGNFPDRFSGHQFPNYSSELNVNALLLGDSALYLCASKEGDYEQYFGPGTRLTVT.

This clone has just a few counts. The rearrangement uses TRBV27 and TRBJ2-6; D is unresolved. Germline loops: CDR1 MNHEY, CDR2 SMNVEV (reference sequence). Trimming pared 2 bases from V and 3 bases from J, leaving 5 bases between. This CDR3 spans 14 amino acids. For the CDR3, the DNA is TGTGCCAGCAGTTTAAGAGATGGGGCCAACGTCCTGACTTTC. Its protein is CASSLRDGANVLTF.